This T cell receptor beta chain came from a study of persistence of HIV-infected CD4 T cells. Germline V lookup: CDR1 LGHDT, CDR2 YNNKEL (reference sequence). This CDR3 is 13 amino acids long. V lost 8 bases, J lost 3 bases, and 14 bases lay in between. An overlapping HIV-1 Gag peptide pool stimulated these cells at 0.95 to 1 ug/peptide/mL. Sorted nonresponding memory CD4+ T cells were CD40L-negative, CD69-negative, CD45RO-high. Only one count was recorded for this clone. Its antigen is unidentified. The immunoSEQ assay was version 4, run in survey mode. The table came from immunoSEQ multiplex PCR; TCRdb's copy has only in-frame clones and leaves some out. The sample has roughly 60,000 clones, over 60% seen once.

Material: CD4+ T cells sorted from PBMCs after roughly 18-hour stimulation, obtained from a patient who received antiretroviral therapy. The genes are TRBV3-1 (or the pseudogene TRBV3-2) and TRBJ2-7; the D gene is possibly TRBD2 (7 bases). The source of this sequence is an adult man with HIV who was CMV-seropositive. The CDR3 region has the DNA TGTGCCAGCTCCGCGAGGGGGGGCTACGAGCAGTACTTC. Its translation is CASSARGGYEQYF.